One and the same sample provided the 15 T cell receptor beta chains below, sequenced in a study of metastatic and nonmetastatic thyroid tumors. No patient received treatment before thyroid surgery. TCRdb re-called the PCR reads with MiXCR. The data show 30,000 to 40,000 clones, with roughly 15% seen just once and 15% to 20% held by the top ten. The sequenced sample was blood. The receptors stem from a male donor with papillary thyroid cancer or a benign thyroid nodule (not recorded which). Some clones in this sample may be carry-over from other donors' samples.

This clone was detected many times. V usage is TRBV28 and J usage is TRBJ2-7; TRBD1 or TRBD2 may be the D gene (6 bases each). The CDR3 consists of 18 residues. From germline, CDR1 is MDHEN and CDR2 SYDVKM. Trimming took 7 bases from V and 4 from J, leaving 29 bases between them. CDR3 sequence: CASKESLRGRVGIYEQYF. CDR3 nucleotide sequence: TGTGCCAGCAAAGAATCTCTTCGGGGGCGGGTGGGGATTTACGAGCAGTACTTC.

In its sample, this clone was seen many times. The chain links TRBV19 to TRBJ2-2; D gene uncertain. Germline V gene data show CDR1 as LNHDA and CDR2 as SQIVND (reference sequence). V shed 3 bases and J shed 1 base, with 6 bases lying between them. The CDR3 length is 14 residues. The CDR3 sequence: CASSILGNTGELFF. In nucleotides, the CDR3 is TGTGCCAGTAGTATTCTTGGGAACACCGGGGAGCTGTTTTTT.

This clone was observed at least ten times. The chain couples TRBV10-3 to TRBJ2-5, with TRBD2 matching 12 bases. The CDR3 length is 14 residues. V gave up 10 bases and J gave up 1 base; unmatched junction bases: 4. CDR1 ENHRY and CDR2 SYGVKD come from the germline V gene. DNA of the CDR3: TGTGCCACAGGACTAGCGGGAAGCCAAGAGACCCAGTACTTC. Residues: CATGLAGSQETQYF.

This clone has just a few counts. The chain has TRBV6-5 and TRBJ2-7, with 11 positions matching TRBD2. V dropped 0 bases and J dropped 1; count of bases not matched to a gene: 8. The germline CDR1 and CDR2 sequences are MNHEY and SVGAGI. CDR3 length equals 18 residues. In nucleotides, the CDR3 is TGTGCCAGCAGTTACTCGCAGGTAGCGGGAGGGCTATCCTACGAGCAGTACTTC. It specifies CASSYSQVAGGLSYEQYF.

As regards this clone: The same CDR3 can be traced to other DNA sequences in this sample. The J gene is TRBJ1-1, the V gene TRBV6-1; 11 bases fit TRBD1. Germline CDR1 MNHNS, CDR2 SASEGT. The V gene end was trimmed by 6 bases and the J gene end by 5 bases; junction bases not matched to a gene: 5. The CDR3 runs to 14 residues. The DNA for the CDR3 is TGTGCCAGCAGGACCGGGACAGGGGGTACTGAAGCTTTCTTT. Protein: CASRTGTGGTEAFF.

Concerning this clone: A junction end diverges from the germline sequence, so it may reflect a read error. The chain recombines TRBV30 with TRBJ2-6, with 8 nucleotides matching TRBD1. Germline-derived CDR1 and CDR2 are GTSNPN and SVGIG (reference sequence). The CDR3 has 18 amino acids. This CDR3 reads CAWRARTGLPSGSNVLTF. In nucleotides, the CDR3 is TGTGCCTGGAGGGCTCGGACAGGGCTCCCCTCTGGGTCCAATGTCCTGACTTTC.

The sample holds many counts of this clone. The chain employs TRBV7-9 and TRBJ1-1; tentative D call: TRBD1 (5 bases). The CDR3 runs 11 residues. Trimming pared 5 bases from V and 7 bases from J, leaving 8 bases between. CDR1 and CDR2 (germline): SEHNR, FQNEAQ (reference sequence). The CDR3 coding sequence is TGTGCCAGCAGCCGACAGCTTGAAGCTTTCTTT. Translating it yields CASSRQLEAFF.

About this clone: Mismatch with germline at one junction end may stem from a read error. The V gene is TRBV2, the J gene TRBJ1-2; TRBD1 is a possible D gene (6 bases). CDR3 length equals 15 residues. CDR1 is SNHLY, CDR2 FYNNEI, per germline. The CDR3 reads CATSPPTRGRWVYTF. As DNA, the CDR3 is TGTGCCACCTCCCCCCCCACCAGGGGCAGGTGGGTCTACACCTTT.

This clone was counted at least ten times. It may be a read error: a sequence one base away is much more abundant. This CDR3 reads CASSFSGDNQPRHF. Written as DNA, the CDR3 is TGTGCCAGCAGTTTTTCAGGGGACAATCAGCCCCGGCATTTT. The V gene is TRBV28, the J gene TRBJ1-5, with D perhaps TRBD1 (6 bases). This CDR3 spans 14 amino acids. Germline CDR1 is MDHEN and CDR2 is SYDVKM.

There are many counts of this clone. This chain uses TRBV7-2 with TRBJ1-3; TRBD1 aligns across 9 bases. The ends lost 1 base at V and 4 bases at J; junction bases unmatched: 2. Germline values: CDR1 SGHTA, CDR2 FQGNSA. The CDR3 totals 15 residues. This CDR3 reads CASSLGTGAGNTIYF. The CDR3 DNA is TGTGCCAGCAGCTTAGGGACAGGGGCCGGAAACACCATATATTTT.

This clone was detected ten times or more. The chain uses TRBV3-1 and TRBJ1-1; no definite D call. Germline V CDR1 and CDR2: LGHDT, YNNKEL (reference sequence). V lost 1 base and J lost 8, with 11 bases in between. CDR3 length equals 13 residues. Here the CDR3 reads CASSQGVGMEAFF. CDR3 DNA: TGTGCCAGCAGCCAAGGGGTAGGGATGGAAGCTTTCTTT.

The table lists this clone with many counts. This chain connects TRBV12-3 or TRBV12-4 to TRBJ1-2; D might be TRBD1 (5 bases). The CDR3 runs 17 residues. The V and J ends lost 5 bases and 8 bases respectively, with 27 bases between them. The CDR3 loop reads CASSRFSPTGSRGGYTF. The CDR3, as DNA: TGTGCCAGCAGTCGTTTCAGCCCCACAGGTTCCCGGGGGGGCTACACCTTC.

This clone came up many times. The chain couples TRBV29-1 to TRBJ2-7, with 8 nucleotides matching TRBD2. CDR1 and CDR2 (germline): SQVTM, ANQGSEA. After removal of 7 bases from V and 5 bases from J, the junction contained 16 bases not matched to a gene. This CDR3 is 15 amino acids long. In DNA, the CDR3 is TGCAGCGCGATTTTACTAGCGGCCGGGGTCGACGAGCAGTACTTC. As protein: CSAILLAAGVDEQYF.

V usage is TRBV3-1 and J usage is TRBJ2-2; a possible D gene is TRBD2 (5 bases). Trimming took 2 bases from V and 8 from J, leaving 9 bases between them. This CDR3 has 13 residues. Germline CDR1 reads LGHDT; CDR2 reads YNNKEL (reference sequence). The CDR3 DNA follows: TGTGCCAGCAGCCAACGGATAGCGGGGGAGCTGTTTTTT. Translation: CASSQRIAGELFF.

J is TRBJ2-7 and V is TRBV9, with D maybe TRBD1 (5 bases). Trimming took 0 bases from V and 3 from J, leaving 7 bases between them. Germline V gene data show CDR1 as SGDLS and CDR2 as YYNGEE. The CDR3 is 13 amino acids. This CDR3 is CASSVADSYEQYF. CDR3 in DNA: TGTGCCAGCAGCGTAGCTGACAGCTACGAGCAGTACTTC.